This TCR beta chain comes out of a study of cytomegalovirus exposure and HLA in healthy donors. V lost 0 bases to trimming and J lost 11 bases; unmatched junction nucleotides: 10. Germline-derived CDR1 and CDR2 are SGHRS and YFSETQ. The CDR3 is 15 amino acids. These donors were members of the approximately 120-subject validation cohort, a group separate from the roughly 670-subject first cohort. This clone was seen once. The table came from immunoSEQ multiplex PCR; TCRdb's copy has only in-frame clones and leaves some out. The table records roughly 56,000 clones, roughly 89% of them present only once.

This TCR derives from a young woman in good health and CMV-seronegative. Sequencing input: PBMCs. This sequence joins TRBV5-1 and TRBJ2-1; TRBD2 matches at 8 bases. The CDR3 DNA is TGCGCCAGCAGCTTGGTACCGGGGGGGCCGTTTAAGCAGTTCTTC. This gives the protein CASSLVPGGPFKQFF.